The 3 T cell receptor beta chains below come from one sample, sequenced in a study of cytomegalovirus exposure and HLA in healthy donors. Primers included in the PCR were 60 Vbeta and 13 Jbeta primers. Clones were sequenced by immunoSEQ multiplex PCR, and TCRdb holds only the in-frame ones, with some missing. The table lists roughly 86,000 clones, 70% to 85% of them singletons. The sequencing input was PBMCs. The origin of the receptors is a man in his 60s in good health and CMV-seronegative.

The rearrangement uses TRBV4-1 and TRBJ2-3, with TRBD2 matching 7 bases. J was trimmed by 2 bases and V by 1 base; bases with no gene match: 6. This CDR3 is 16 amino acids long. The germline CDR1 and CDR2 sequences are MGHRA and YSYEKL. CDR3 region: CASSQGLAEATDTQYF. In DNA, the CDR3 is TGCGCCAGCAGCCAAGGGCTAGCGGAAGCCACAGATACGCAGTATTTT.

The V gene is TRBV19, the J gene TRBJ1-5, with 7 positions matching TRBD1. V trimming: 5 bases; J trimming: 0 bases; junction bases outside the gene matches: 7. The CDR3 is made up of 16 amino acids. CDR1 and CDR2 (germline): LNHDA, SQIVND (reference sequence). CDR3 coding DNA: TGTGCCAGTAGTGGTCGCGGGACAGTTAGCAATCAGCCCCAGCATTTT. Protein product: CASSGRGTVSNQPQHF.

The CDR3 loop is CASRPSGGARNEQFF. In DNA form, the CDR3 reads TGTGCCAGCAGACCTAGCGGGGGGGCCCGCAATGAGCAGTTCTTC. This chain uses TRBV2 with TRBJ2-1; 12 bases align to TRBD2. Germline V gives CDR1 SNHLY, CDR2 FYNNEI. The CDR3 loop spans 15 amino acids. V was clipped by 6 bases and J by 6 bases; unmatched bases: 6.